This T cell receptor (beta chain) was identified during a study of vaccination effects on CD4 cells after COVID-19. Repertoires were generated with immunoSEQ multiplex PCR, while TCRdb's copy carries only in-frame clones and drops some. The sample yields around 25,000 clones, around 75% seen once. General study findings and limits: Nearly all vaccine-induced clones in healthy recipients recognized only SARS-CoV-2. Long after vaccination, the clones induced by infection and by vaccine shrank markedly in size.

Pools of viral peptides were used by the ViraFEST assay to expand antigen-specific CD4+ T cells ahead of sequencing. The culture ran for nine to ten days, and then CD4+ T cells were isolated. Absence of prior SARS-CoV-2 infection characterized the vaccine recipients, who showed negative nucleocapsid antibodies. After around 2 million PBMC were placed in each well, they were cultured with approximately 9.4 IU/ml IL-2 and around 10 ug/ml peptides. A half-volume exchange with IL-2 medium occurred on days 3 and 7. V lost 3 bases and J lost 3, with 11 bases in between. The CDR3 has 15 residues. CDR1 is SGHVS, CDR2 FQNEAQ, per germline. A note on this clone: Antigen unknown.

The source is a human donor who received a COVID-19 vaccine. The chain employs TRBV7-8 and TRBJ1-4; D perhaps matches TRBD1 (6 bases). Sequenced here: CD4+ T cells from PBMCs cultured with HCoV-NL63 spike peptides, sampled before COVID-19 vaccination. CDR3 in amino acids: CASSFNRVANEKLFF. CDR3 nucleotides: TGTGCCAGCAGCTTTAACAGGGTGGCTAATGAAAAACTGTTTTTT.